This T cell receptor beta chain originates from a study of T cell responses to AZD1222 COVID-19 vaccine. Study findings and constraints: It was only after the peak T cell response that any repertoires were sampled. Vaccination with two AZD1222 doses was followed by a rise in Spike-specific TCR breadth and depth. Of the AZD1222 recipients, only 5 to 7 were seropositive at baseline. Donors were mostly white British, more females; clonal diversity possibly underestimated.

Only in-frame clones appear in the TCRdb table, and some are missing; sequencing was by immunoSEQ multiplex PCR. The repertoire holds about 150,000 clones, with roughly nine tenths as singletons. CDR3 length: 12 residues. With 7 bases removed from V and 4 bases from J, the gap between germline ends came to 8 bases. This clone occurred once. Its antigen is still unknown. Sequenced here: peripheral blood, sampled on day 0 of AZD1222 vaccination. The chain joins TRBV12-3 or TRBV12-4 to TRBJ1-5; no clear D gene. The clonotype originates from an adult in good health. CDR3 loop: CASTSGNQPQHF. The DNA of the CDR3 is TGTGCCAGCACCTCGGGGAATCAGCCCCAGCATTTT.